The rows below give T cell receptor beta chains drawn from one sample of a study of shared clonotypes between healthy human individuals. Only in-frame clones appear in the TCRdb table, and some are missing; sequencing was by immunoSEQ multiplex PCR. This sample has about 330,000 clones, with over 65% found just once. The specimen was memory CD4+ T cells sorted from blood. These receptors came from a man aged 30 to 45 in good health. The CDR3 runs from the conserved cysteine through the conserved F or W. A D gene is named only where the DNA matches it firmly. Where a row states a size, it is once, few, many or the class of an expanded clone; other rows omit it.

CDR3aa | CDR3nt | d_gene | j_gene | len | abundance | v_gene
CASSTRQGGSIQYF | TGTGCCAGCTCAACCCGACAGGGCGGATCCATTCAGTACTTC | TRBD1 | TRBJ2-4 | 14 | few | TRBV18
CASSQHRGQGEQYF | TGTGCCAGCTCTCAACACAGGGGGCAAGGCGAGCAGTACTTC | TRBD1 | TRBJ2-7 | 14 | - | TRBV18
CASTLVLGNTEAFF | TGTGCCAGCACCTTAGTCTTGGGGAACACTGAAGCTTTCTTT | - | TRBJ1-1 | 14 | medium-sized | TRBV13
CASQPPGTPYGYTF | TGTGCCAGTCAACCGCCGGGCACACCCTATGGCTACACCTTC | - | TRBJ1-2 | 14 | - | TRBV28
CASSLQGLRGQETQYF | TGTGCCAGCAGCTTACAGGGGCTTAGGGGGCAAGAGACCCAGTACTTC | TRBD1 | TRBJ2-5 | 16 | - | TRBV5-4
CASSTVGLAETGELFF | TGTGCCAGCAGTACCGTCGGACTAGCGGAGACCGGGGAGCTGTTTTTT | TRBD2 | TRBJ2-2 | 16 | - | TRBV27
CASSLDSATDTQYF | TGCGCCAGCAGCTTGGACAGCGCCACAGATACGCAGTATTTT | - | TRBJ2-3 | 14 | few | TRBV5-1
CASSEFDGSEETQYF | TGTGCCAGCAGTGAATTCGACGGGAGTGAGGAGACCCAGTACTTC | - | TRBJ2-5 | 15 | - | TRBV25-1
CAIQPGLAGATDTQYF | TGTGCCATACAACCGGGACTAGCGGGAGCTACAGATACGCAGTATTTT | TRBD2 | TRBJ2-3 | 16 | - | TRBV2
CASSLGGNKWELFF | TGTGCCAGCAGCTTAGGAGGGAACAAGTGGGAGCTGTTTTTT | - | TRBJ2-2 | 14 | - | TRBV7-9
CASRAGGALAYGYTF | TGTGCCAGCCGAGCAGGGGGCGCGTTGGCTTATGGCTACACCTTC | TRBD1 | TRBJ1-2 | 15 | - | TRBV5-4